The rows below give T cell receptor beta chains drawn from one sample of a study of blood T cell repertoires in COVID-19. TCRdb keeps only in-frame clones here, not all; method: immunoSEQ multiplex PCR. The sample lists 280,000 or so clones; about 87% were seen once. Sequenced sample: peripheral blood. All receptors derive from a woman in her twenties or thirties who had recovered from COVID-19. Both conserved end residues are part of each CDR3. A D gene is named only where the DNA matches it firmly. Only some rows state a clone size, as once, few, many or a class for expanded clones.

size	V	D	J	CDR3	DNA
-	TRBV19	TRBD1	TRBJ2-1	CASSQKGQGLNNEQFF	TGTGCCAGTAGTCAAAAGGGACAGGGGCTTAACAATGAGCAGTTCTTC
-	TRBV4-2	TRBD2	TRBJ2-2	CAGSSGGNTGELFF	TGTGCCGGTTCTAGCGGGGGGAACACCGGGGAGCTGTTTTTT
-	TRBV23-1	-	TRBJ1-4	CASREVSDNEKLFF	TGCGCCAGCCGTGAGGTTTCTGATAATGAAAAACTGTTTTTT
-	TRBV5-1	TRBD2	TRBJ2-3	CASSRGGGPPADTQYF	TGCGCCAGCAGCCGTGGCGGGGGGCCCCCCGCGGATACGCAGTATTTT
-	TRBV27	-	TRBJ2-1	CASTSGVIDEQFF	TGTGCCAGCACTTCTGGAGTGATCGATGAGCAGTTCTTC
-	TRBV7-9	TRBD2	TRBJ2-5	CASSPPFGAGGNQETQYF	TGTGCCAGCAGCCCCCCCTTTGGAGCGGGGGGGAACCAAGAGACCCAGTACTTC
-	TRBV29-1	TRBD2	TRBJ2-1	CSVEESRWTGGWEFF	TGCAGCGTTGAAGAATCAAGGTGGACGGGGGGTTGGGAGTTCTTC
-	TRBV7-8	TRBD1	TRBJ1-2	CASSFDRGNYGYTF	TGTGCCAGCAGCTTCGACAGGGGGAACTATGGCTACACCTTC
-	TRBV15	TRBD2	TRBJ2-1	CATTSPSGGYNEQFF	TGTGCCACCACTTCCCCTAGCGGGGGCTACAATGAGCAGTTCTTC
-	TRBV6-5	-	TRBJ2-3	CASSSTDTQYF	TGTGCCAGCTCTAGCACAGATACGCAGTATTTT
-	TRBV18	TRBD1	TRBJ2-7	CASSPLQGSEQYF	TGTGCCAGCTCACCGTTACAGGGGTCCGAGCAGTACTTC
-	TRBV29-1	-	TRBJ1-4	CSVEAEGGEKLFF	TGCAGCGTTGAAGCCGAAGGAGGTGAAAAACTGTTTTTT
-	TRBV18	TRBD2	TRBJ2-1	CASSTLAGSSYNEQFF	TGTGCCAGCTCGACCCTAGCGGGATCCTCCTACAATGAGCAGTTCTTC
-	TRBV10-3	-	TRBJ2-3	CAISEHALGTDTQYF	TGTGCCATCAGTGAACATGCCTTGGGCACAGATACGCAGTATTTT
once	TRBV19	-	TRBJ2-7	CASTSGLGEAYEQYF	TGTGCCAGTACCTCTGGGTTAGGGGAAGCCTACGAGCAGTACTTC
-	TRBV6-6	-	TRBJ2-7	CASSLRAQRYEQYF	TGTGCCAGCAGTCTCAGGGCCCAGCGCTACGAGCAGTACTTC
-	TRBV28	TRBD1	TRBJ1-6	CASTLDRANSPLHF	TGTGCCAGCACTCTGGACAGGGCAAATTCACCCCTCCACTTT
-	TRBV3-1/TRBV3-2	-	TRBJ1-5	CASSQDKGYAQQGNQPQHF	TGTGCCAGCAGCCAAGATAAGGGGTATGCCCAGCAAGGCAATCAGCCCCAGCATTTT
-	TRBV7-8	-	TRBJ1-5	CASSPDEAGGNQPQHF	TGTGCCAGCAGCCCCGATGAGGCCGGGGGCAATCAGCCCCAGCATTTT
-	TRBV7-2	TRBD1	TRBJ1-5	CASSQTTGWLGQPQHF	TGTGCCAGCAGTCAGACGACAGGGTGGCTTGGTCAGCCCCAGCATTTT